The TCR beta chain under discussion was sequenced for a study of T cell clonality in common variable immunodeficiency. Ten or more counts support this clone. Antigen: not known. The read comes to an end 3 residues before the CDR3 does, leaving the germline J gene to fill in the end. Study findings and constraints: Compared with controls, CVID subjects had fewer shared TCRbeta clones. Common variable immunodeficiency TCR beta sequences reportedly had fewer deletions and N-nucleotide insertions. TCRbeta clonality was increased in CVID versus healthy controls.

The CDR3 length is 14 residues. Germline CDR1 reads SGHDT; CDR2 reads YYEEEE. The V segment lost 4 bases and the J segment 8 bases; nucleotides outside the gene matches: 5. CVID and control samples used equivalent genomic DNA input. Profiled with immunoSEQ multiplex PCR; TCRdb holds only in-frame clones, not every one. The sample was found to contain 35,000 to 45,000 clones, and every one recurs. The origin of this receptor is a person aged 18 to 70 in good health. The chain is built from TRBV5-6 and TRBJ1-6; 8 nucleotides align to TRBD1. Sequenced: peripheral blood mononuclear cells. The covered CDR3 bases are TGTGCCAGCAGCCCAGGACAGGGATATTCACCC. Translated: CASSPGQGYSP. The entire CDR3 protein reads CASSPGQGYSPLHF.